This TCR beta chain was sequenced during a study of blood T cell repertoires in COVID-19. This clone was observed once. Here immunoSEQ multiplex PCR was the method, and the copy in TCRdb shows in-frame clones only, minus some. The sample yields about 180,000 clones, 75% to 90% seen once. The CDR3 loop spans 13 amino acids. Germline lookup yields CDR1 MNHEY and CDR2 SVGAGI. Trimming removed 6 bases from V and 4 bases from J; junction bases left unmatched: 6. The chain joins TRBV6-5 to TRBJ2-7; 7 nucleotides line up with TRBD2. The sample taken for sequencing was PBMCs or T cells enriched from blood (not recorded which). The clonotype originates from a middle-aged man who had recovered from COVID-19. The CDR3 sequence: CASRAGVGYEQYF. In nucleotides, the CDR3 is TGTGCCAGCAGGGCGGGAGTTGGGTACGAGCAGTACTTC.